This passage covers 22 T cell receptor beta chains from one sample sequenced in a study of shared clonotypes between healthy human individuals (dated by TCRdb to about 2020). Library preparation was by the immunoSEQ multiplex PCR assay. Sourced from immuneACCESS, this table was stored by TCRdb with only in-frame sequences that have V and J called. A share of the clones is absent; for the studies checked, an unresolved V gene accounts for under half, and the remainder has no known explanation. The sample profile shows under 600,000 clones; less than 98% of them were found once. The ten top clones hold 0.057% of the sample. The sequenced material came from naive CD4+ T cells sorted from blood. Interpreted using the paper, the cell subset or site label stands for: CD45RA+ positively selected. Receptor source: a woman younger than 45 in good health.

The chain couples TRBV5-1 to TRBJ2-5; TRBD2 matches at 9 bases. The CDR3 is made up of 16 amino acids. J gave up 5 bases and V 4 bases, and 12 bases lay outside the gene matches. CDR1 is SGHRS, CDR2 YFSETQ, per germline. CDR3 sequence (DNA): TGCGCCAGCAGCGACCAGGCTGCAACTAGCGGGGAGACCCAGTACTTC. Protein sequence: CASSDQAATSGETQYF.

This clone was seen ten or more times. The rearrangement uses TRBV5-5 and TRBJ1-3; D unresolved. The germline V and J ends were trimmed by 4 bases and 2 bases, with 10 bases remaining between them. The CDR3 sequence is 14 residues long. Germline CDR1 is SGHKS and CDR2 is YYEKEE (reference sequence). The CDR3 DNA reads as TGTGCCAGCAGCATGCAGGAGGCTGGAAACACCATATATTTT. Amino acid sequence: CASSMQEAGNTIYF.

This chain uses TRBV7-9 with TRBJ2-1; D may be TRBD1 (5 bases). The CDR3 runs to 14 residues. Trimming removed 5 bases from V and 3 bases from J, with 11 bases in between. Germline V gives CDR1 SEHNR, CDR2 FQNEAQ (reference sequence). The CDR3 DNA is TGTGCCAGCAGCCCCCGACAGAGCTACAATGAGCAGTTCTTC. It codes for CASSPRQSYNEQFF.

This clone was recorded once. The chain couples TRBV19 to TRBJ2-7, with 9 bases that match TRBD2. With V trimmed by 6 bases and J by 1 base, 4 bases remained unmatched. The CDR3 is 14 amino acids. Germline CDR1 is LNHDA and CDR2 is SQIVND (reference sequence). The CDR3: CASSRAGGSYEQYF. The CDR3 DNA sequence: TGTGCCAGTAGCCGAGCGGGAGGTTCCTACGAGCAGTACTTC.

The rearrangement joins TRBV7-9 to TRBJ2-3; D is unclear. The CDR3 runs to 14 residues. Trimming removed 5 bases from V and 2 bases from J, with 11 bases in between. Germline-derived CDR1 and CDR2 are SEHNR and FQNEAQ (reference sequence). The CDR3 region is CASSLRQNTDTQYF. The CDR3 nucleotides are TGTGCCAGCAGCCTCCGTCAAAACACAGATACGCAGTATTTT.

The chain carries TRBV7-2 and TRBJ1-3; 7 bases fit TRBD1. V was pared by 5 bases and J by 4 bases, with 8 bases of the junction left unmatched. CDR1 is SGHTA, CDR2 FQGNSA, per germline. CDR3 length equals 15 residues. The CDR3 DNA is TGTGCCAGCAGCCGGGACAGTTTGACGGGAAACACCATATATTTT. This codes for CASSRDSLTGNTIYF. The whole variable domain, filled in from reference TRBV7-2 and TRBJ1-3, reads GAGVSQSPSNKVTEKGKDVELRCDPISGHTALYWYRQSLGQGLEFLIYFQGNSAPDKSGLPSDRFSAERTGGSVSTLTIQRTQQEDSAVYLCASSRDSLTGNTIYFGEGSWLTVV.

The chain uses TRBV4-1 and TRBJ2-2; the match to TRBD1 covers 9 bases. The CDR3 contains 14 residues. V shed 6 bases and J 4 bases; nucleotides not matched to a gene: 3. Germline V gene sequence: CDR1 MGHRA, CDR2 YSYEKL. CDR3 region: CASSRTGATGELFF. Here the CDR3 DNA reads TGCGCCAGCAGTCGGACAGGGGCCACCGGGGAGCTGTTTTTT.

This clone was observed a few times. The chain couples TRBV11-3 to TRBJ2-1; the match to TRBD2 covers 13 bases. CDR1 SGHNT and CDR2 YENEEA come from the germline V gene. CDR3 length: 15 amino acids. The V segment lost 5 bases and the J segment 9 bases; nucleotides outside the gene matches: 7. The CDR3 loop is CASSGTSGARGEQFF. CDR3 DNA sequence: TGTGCCAGCAGCGGGACTAGCGGGGCGCGTGGTGAGCAGTTCTTC.

The chain links TRBV11-2 to TRBJ2-3; D may correspond to TRBD1 or TRBD2 (5 bases each). CDR3 length: 17 amino acids. V shed 4 bases and J shed 5 bases, with 22 bases lying between them. Germline V gene lookup returns CDR1 SGHAT and CDR2 FQNNGV. CDR3 region: CASSSPVIPTGGDTQYF. CDR3 sequence (DNA): TGTGCCAGCAGCTCCCCGGTCATTCCCACAGGAGGAGATACGCAGTATTTT.

The table lists this clone with a count of one. The gene calls are TRBV5-1 and TRBJ1-3, with 9 bases fitting TRBD1. Germline CDR1 is SGHRS and CDR2 is YFSETQ. The V and J ends lost 4 bases and 10 bases, in that order; junction bases with no gene match: 12. CDR3 size: 15 residues. CDR3 coding DNA: TGCGCCAGCAGCCCCCACGGGACAGGGAGTGATACCATATATTTT. Encoded protein: CASSPHGTGSDTIYF.

This chain joins TRBV4-2 and TRBJ2-7; 8 nucleotides match TRBD2. V was clipped by 0 bases and J by 2 bases; unmatched bases: 6. Germline lookup yields CDR1 LGHNA and CDR2 YNFKEQ. The CDR3 loop spans 16 amino acids. This CDR3 is CASSQDLTSGTYEQYF. Written as DNA, the CDR3 is TGTGCCAGCAGCCAAGATCTAACTAGCGGAACCTACGAGCAGTACTTC.

The J gene is TRBJ2-3, the V gene TRBV15, with D perhaps TRBD2 (6 bases). V was shortened by 0 bases and J by 4 bases, with 20 bases between the two germline ends. Germline lookup yields CDR1 LNHNV and CDR2 YYDKDF (reference sequence). The CDR3 runs 18 residues. The CDR3 coding sequence is TGTGCCACCAGCAGAGAGTTGGCGCGGGGACGAACCTCAGATACGCAGTATTTT. Residues: CATSRELARGRTSDTQYF.

V is TRBV6-5 and J is TRBJ1-2; 7 nucleotides agree with TRBD1. The CDR3 contains 14 residues. Germline V gene lookup returns CDR1 MNHEY and CDR2 SVGAGI. The V gene end was trimmed by 6 bases and the J gene end by 4 bases; junction bases not matched to a gene: 8. CDR3 sequence reads: CASSGGQIGYGYTF. The CDR3 bases are TGTGCCAGCAGCGGGGGACAGATCGGCTATGGCTACACCTTC.

The V and J genes are TRBV7-3 and TRBJ2-5; 11 bases are a match to TRBD1. The V and J ends lost 8 bases and 5 bases, in that order; junction bases with no gene match: 4. The CDR3 totals 13 residues. Germline V gives CDR1 SGHTA, CDR2 FQGTGA. CDR3 residues: CASSWTGGETQYF. In DNA, the CDR3 is TGTGCCAGCTCCTGGACAGGGGGCGAGACCCAGTACTTC.

DNA for the CDR3: TGTGCCAGCAGCACCCAACTAGCGGGAGGATCTGATACGCAGTATTTT. As protein: CASSTQLAGGSDTQYF. The V and J genes are TRBV11-3 and TRBJ2-3; 12 bases align to TRBD2. V lost 5 bases and J lost 6; bases outside the gene matches: 9. Germline V gives CDR1 SGHNT, CDR2 YENEEA. The CDR3 has 16 amino acids.

The DNA for the CDR3 is TGTGCCAGCAGCGTAGCTCCGGACCACAATGAGCAGTTCTTC. Protein: CASSVAPDHNEQFF. This chain uses TRBV9 with TRBJ2-1, with D hard to call. The V gene's germline CDR1 is SGDLS and CDR2 YYNGEE. The V and J ends lost 0 bases and 5 bases respectively, with 9 bases between them. The CDR3 length is 14 residues.

The rearrangement links TRBV4-1 to TRBJ2-1; D not certain. Per germline, CDR1 MGHRA and CDR2 YSYEKL. This CDR3 has 15 residues. Trimming removed 2 bases from V and 4 bases from J, with 12 bases in between. CDR3 DNA: TGCGCCAGCAGCCAAAATCCCGTGCGGTACAATGAGCAGTTCTTC. Encoded protein: CASSQNPVRYNEQFF.

This clone has a single count. V usage is TRBV5-4 and J usage is TRBJ2-1, with 8 nucleotides matching TRBD2. This CDR3 is built from 18 residues. Germline V CDR1 and CDR2: SGHNT, YYREEE (reference sequence). V shed 0 bases and J 4 bases; nucleotides not matched to a gene: 12. The DNA for the CDR3 is TGTGCCAGCAGCTTGGCCAGGAGTAGCGGGAATTCATACAATGAGCAGTTCTTC. The encoded protein is CASSLARSSGNSYNEQFF.

The CDR3 protein is CASSHRDSQGELFF. CDR3 bases: TGTGCCAGCAGCCACAGGGACAGTCAAGGGGAGCTGTTTTTT. The V and J genes are TRBV7-9 and TRBJ2-2; 7 bases are a match to TRBD1. This CDR3 is built from 14 residues. Germline loops: CDR1 SEHNR, CDR2 FQNEAQ (reference sequence). Unmatched junction bases numbered 8, after V lost 5 bases and J lost 8 bases.

The V call is TRBV4-1, the J call TRBJ2-7; 12 nucleotides align to TRBD1. The germline V gene has CDR1 MGHRA and CDR2 YSYEKL. CDR3 length equals 18 residues. The V gene end was trimmed by 0 bases and the J gene end by 3 bases; junction bases not matched to a gene: 9. For the CDR3, the DNA is TGCGCCAGCAGCCAAGAATTTTGGGGACAGGGGGCAAACTACGAGCAGTACTTC. It is translated as CASSQEFWGQGANYEQYF.

The chain combines TRBV28 with TRBJ1-4; no reliable D call. Germline V gene data show CDR1 as MDHEN and CDR2 as SYDVKM. V dropped 8 bases and J dropped 5 bases, with 15 bases sitting between them. The CDR3 contains 14 residues. In nucleotides, the CDR3 is TGTGCCAGCCGTCAGGACTGGAAAAATGAAAAACTGTTTTTT. Protein: CASRQDWKNEKLFF.

In regard to this clone: In the same sample, other DNA sequences code for this CDR3. The CDR3 spells CASSLGGVQETQYF. The DNA for the CDR3 is TGCGCCAGCAGCCTGGGCGGCGTACAAGAGACCCAGTACTTC. The V call is TRBV5-1, the J call TRBJ2-5; no firm D call. Germline values: CDR1 SGHRS, CDR2 YFSETQ. Trimming shortened V by 4 bases and J by 2 bases, and 12 bases separated the two germline ends. The CDR3 runs 14 residues.